The subject of this entry is one T cell receptor beta chain. Its antigen is undetermined. The entry originates in a study of cytomegalovirus exposure and HLA in healthy donors. In the study overall: Early release data held some 79 million unique TCRs from HLA-typed donors.

The CDR3 is 15 amino acids. The V and J ends lost 1 base and 4 bases respectively, with 11 bases between them. The germline V gene encodes CDR1 SNHLY and CDR2 FYNNEI. Findings and limits, study-wide: TCR association rates varied by HLA locus in a later analysis, with DRB1 highest and HLA-C lowest. HLA restriction was apparent for most CMV-associated TCR beta chains in a later analysis.

Nominal health characterized the donors when sampled, though unrecorded immune exposures were likely. In the PCR, 60 Vbeta and 13 Jbeta primers were used. Libraries were prepared by immunoSEQ multiplex PCR; TCRdb keeps only in-frame clonotypes and omits some of them. The repertoire holds over 150,000 clones, 77% seen once, with about 1.4% in the top ten. This clonotype was sampled from a woman aged 25-40 years in good health and CMV-seropositive. The chain employs TRBV2 and TRBJ1-5, with D uncertain. Material for sequencing was PBMCs. CDR3 sequence: CASSEEASANQPQHF. The CDR3 DNA is TGTGCCAGCAGTGAAGAAGCGTCAGCTAATCAGCCCCAGCATTTT.